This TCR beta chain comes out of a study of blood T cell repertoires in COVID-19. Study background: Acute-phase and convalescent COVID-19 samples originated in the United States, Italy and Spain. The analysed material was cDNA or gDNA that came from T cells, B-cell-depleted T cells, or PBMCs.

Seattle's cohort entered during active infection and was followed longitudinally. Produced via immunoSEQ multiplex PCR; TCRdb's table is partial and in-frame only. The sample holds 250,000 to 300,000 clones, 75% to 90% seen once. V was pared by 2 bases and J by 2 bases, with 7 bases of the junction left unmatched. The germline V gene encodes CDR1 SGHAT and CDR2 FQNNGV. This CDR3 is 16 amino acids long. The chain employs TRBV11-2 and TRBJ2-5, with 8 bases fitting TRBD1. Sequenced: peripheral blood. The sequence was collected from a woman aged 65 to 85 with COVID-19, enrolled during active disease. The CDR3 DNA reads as TGTGCCAGCAGCTTACGCCAGACAGGGGTGCAAGAGACCCAGTACTTC. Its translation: CASSLRQTGVQETQYF.